This is a list of T cell receptor beta chains from one sample in a study of control samples from healthy donors and cancer patients. Profiled with immunoSEQ multiplex PCR; TCRdb holds only in-frame clones, not every one. Among around 140,000 clones listed, roughly nine tenths were seen once. The sequencing sample was made of PBMCs. These receptors were taken from a man aged 45-60 years with head and neck cancer. CDR3s include the opening cysteine and the closing phenylalanine or tryptophan. For some rows the clone size is stated as once, few or many, or as a class when expanded; others skip it.

cdr3_aa | v_call | clone_size | j_call
CASGAYLAVEAFF | TRBV7-2 | NA | TRBJ1-1
CASSLSSVFF | TRBV12-3/TRBV12-4 | NA | TRBJ1-1
CASSQASPILHHQPQHF | TRBV3-1/TRBV3-2 | NA | TRBJ1-5
CASSRRWGQGAYEQYF | TRBV11-2 | NA | TRBJ2-7
CASSRDIAADEQFF | TRBV7-9 | NA | TRBJ2-1
CATPRQGVSQPQHF | TRBV19 | few | TRBJ1-5
CASSLGRGGEANVLTF | TRBV5-1 | NA | TRBJ2-6
CASSRGTRGETQYF | TRBV14 | NA | TRBJ2-5
CASSVDGFPNNEQFF | TRBV9 | NA | TRBJ2-1
CASSQEASTGNYEKLFF | TRBV3-1/TRBV3-2 | NA | TRBJ1-4
CASSLAGVDTGELFF | TRBV5-1 | NA | TRBJ2-2
CASSPMGSSYEQYF | TRBV28 | once | TRBJ2-7
CAGGSGTGLSPLHF | TRBV2 | NA | TRBJ1-6
CASSFLARIYEQFF | TRBV27 | NA | TRBJ2-1
CASSYTDRPGSYTF | TRBV6-5 | NA | TRBJ1-2
CASRLEAAQETQYF | TRBV5-1 | NA | TRBJ2-5
CASNKGQGISYEQYF | TRBV7-9 | NA | TRBJ2-7
CASSGLGQGFGGYTF | TRBV10-2 | NA | TRBJ1-2
CASSFLDGYEQFF | TRBV28 | NA | TRBJ2-1
CASHSVGGQRETQYF | TRBV28 | once | TRBJ2-5
CSARFNYGYTF | TRBV20-1 | medium-sized | TRBJ1-2
CASSLSVGGAGANVLTF | TRBV27 | NA | TRBJ2-6